A selection of T cell receptor beta chains follows, all from one sample in a study of T cells after yellow fever vaccination. TCRdb re-analysed the 5' RACE reads in MiXCR, keeping a single row per CDR3 protein. The sample consists of about 360,000 distinct CDR3 sequences, about 6.2% of them appearing once. The material was PBMCs, obtained 5 days after the yellow fever booster vaccination. Receptor source: a man aged 25 to 45 who received the YFV17D yellow fever vaccine. Both conserved end residues are part of each CDR3. A D gene is named only where the DNA matches it firmly. Expanded clones are given a class, and other clones once, few, many or no size at all.

-	TRBD1	TRBV6-2/TRBV6-3	TRBJ2-6	TGTGCCAGCAGTTACCTGAGTTACAGGGGGCGTTTTGGGTCTGGGGCCAACGTCCTGACTTTC	CASSYLSYRGRFGSGANVLTF
few	-	TRBV29-1	TRBJ2-1	TGCAGCGGTAAGAGACTAGAAAATGAGCAGTTCTTC	CSGKRLENEQFF
few	TRBD2	TRBV5-4	TRBJ2-7	TGTGCCAGCAGCGGGGGGACTAGATACGAGCAGTACTTC	CASSGGTRYEQYF
few	TRBD1	TRBV20-1	TRBJ2-7	TGCAGTGCTGTACAGGGGGCGCGGGGCGAGCAGTACTTC	CSAVQGARGEQYF
many	-	TRBV10-3	TRBJ2-7	TGTGCCACCTCCAAGGGGAGAGAGCAGTACTTC	CATSKGREQYF
few	TRBD1	TRBV6-2/TRBV6-3	TRBJ2-1	TGTGCCAGCAGTTACATAGGGGGACAGGGGGCAAAGGATGAGCAGTTCTTC	CASSYIGGQGAKDEQFF
many	TRBD2	TRBV11-2	TRBJ2-3	TGTGCCAGCAGCTTAGGAGCTAGCGGGAGGACAGATACGCAGTATTTT	CASSLGASGRTDTQYF
few	TRBD2	TRBV24-1	TRBJ2-3	TGTGCCACCAGTGGTACCCCGGGACTAGCGTTCGATACGCAGTATTTT	CATSGTPGLAFDTQYF
many	-	TRBV20-1	TRBJ2-7	TGCAGTGCTAGAGCGGTGGACGGGAGCATCAACGAGCAGTACTTC	CSARAVDGSINEQYF
-	-	TRBV5-4	TRBJ2-5	TGTGCCAGCAGCTCGGGGCCTACACTTCAAGAGACCCAGTACTTC	CASSSGPTLQETQYF
many	TRBD2	TRBV27	TRBJ2-7	TGTGCCAGCAGCCCCCCGGGACTAGCGGGGCGCTACGAGCAGTACTTC	CASSPPGLAGRYEQYF
many	-	TRBV5-4	TRBJ2-2	TGTGCCAGCAGCCCTTACACCGGGGAGCTGTTTTTT	CASSPYTGELFF
few	TRBD2	TRBV10-3	TRBJ2-1	TGTGCCATCAGTGAGTTTTGGGGGACTAGCGTTTCGAGCTCCTACAATGAGCAGTTCTTC	CAISEFWGTSVSSSYNEQFF
-	TRBD1	TRBV5-1	TRBJ1-1	TGCGCCAGCACCATAGCTGGGACAGGGTTGACTGAAGCTTTCTTT	CASTIAGTGLTEAFF
many	-	TRBV7-3	TRBJ2-5	TGTGCCAGCAGCGAGGTGATGGGGTCTCAAGAGACCCAGTACTTC	CASSEVMGSQETQYF
-	TRBD2	TRBV28	TRBJ2-1	TGTGCCAGCAGACTTAGCGGGAGGGCCTTGAATGAGCAGTTCTTC	CASRLSGRALNEQFF
-	TRBD2	TRBV7-6	TRBJ2-7	TGTGCCAGCAGCCAGATAGCGGGTAGCTCCTACGAGCAGTACTTC	CASSQIAGSSYEQYF
-	TRBD2	TRBV30	TRBJ2-1	TGTGCCTGGACCCCCGGGGGGTTTAGCAATGAGCAGTTCTTC	CAWTPGGFSNEQFF
-	-	TRBV7-9	TRBJ1-1	TGTGCCAGCAGCGCACGAAACACAGGGAGCACTGAAGCTTTCTTT	CASSARNTGSTEAFF
few	-	TRBV28	TRBJ2-7	TGTGCCAGCACCCCCGGCGGGGTCGAGAGCTCCTACGAGCAGTACTTC	CASTPGGVESSYEQYF
many	-	TRBV5-1	TRBJ2-3	TGCGCCAGCAGCCAACACCAGCAGGATACGCAGTATTTT	CASSQHQQDTQYF
-	TRBD2	TRBV6-5	TRBJ2-1	TGTGCCAGCAGGGGACTAGCGGGAGTACGCTACAATGAGCAGTTCTTC	CASRGLAGVRYNEQFF
few	-	TRBV27	TRBJ2-7	TGTGCCAGCAGTTTATCCCGTCTAGCGATAAACTCCTACGAGCAGTACTTC	CASSLSRLAINSYEQYF
many	-	TRBV10-3	TRBJ2-2	TGTGCCATCAGGGCATCCGCGAACACCGGGGAGCTGTTTTTT	CAIRASANTGELFF
few	-	TRBV3-1	TRBJ2-1	TGTGCCAGCAGCCCCCGGGGCGGTGAGCAGTTCTTC	CASSPRGGEQFF
many	-	TRBV4-3	TRBJ2-1	TGCGCCAGCAGCCAAAGGAGCGGAGGAGGTTGGGATGAGCAGTTCTTC	CASSQRSGGGWDEQFF
few	TRBD1	TRBV9	TRBJ2-7	TGTGCCAGCAGCGCCCTGGGACAGGGATCCTACGAGCAGTACTTC	CASSALGQGSYEQYF
many	TRBD2	TRBV12-3/TRBV12-4	TRBJ2-3	TGTGCCAGCAGTTTAACTAGCGGGGAAACGCAGTATTTT	CASSLTSGETQYF
many	-	TRBV5-1	TRBJ2-3	TGCGCCAGCAGCTCCCCCCGGGATGGGGATACGCAGTATTTT	CASSSPRDGDTQYF
many	-	TRBV28	TRBJ1-2	TGTGCCAGCAGTTCTGGGGGCTACACCTTC	CASSSGGYTF
few	TRBD2	TRBV20-1	TRBJ2-5	TGCAGTGCCCAGGCACTAGCGGGAGGTGGAGAGACCCAGTACTTC	CSAQALAGGGETQYF
few	TRBD1	TRBV29-1	TRBJ1-4	TGCAGCGTTGAAGGCTGGACAGGGGGAAATGAAAAACTGTTTTTT	CSVEGWTGGNEKLFF
many	-	TRBV18	TRBJ2-7	TGTGCCAGCAGCCCTAGCGCCTACGAGCAGTACTTC	CASSPSAYEQYF
few	-	TRBV7-8	TRBJ1-5	TGTGCCAGCTCCGAGAGAAGCAATCAGCCCCAGCATTTT	CASSERSNQPQHF
few	-	TRBV18	TRBJ2-1	TGTGCCAGCTCACCAGGGTATAGCGGAGGCGGTGGTGAGCAGTTCTTC	CASSPGYSGGGGEQFF
few	TRBD2	TRBV12-3/TRBV12-4	TRBJ2-2	TGTGCCAGCACCGATCCACTAGCGGCCACCGGGGAGCTGTTTTTT	CASTDPLAATGELFF
many	-	TRBV28	TRBJ2-7	TGTGCCAGCAGGGGGATACAGGGAAGATACGAGCAGTACTTC	CASRGIQGRYEQYF
few	-	TRBV21-1	TRBJ2-7	TGTGCCAGCACCGTGCCGGGAACCTACGAGCAGTACTTC	CASTVPGTYEQYF
-	TRBD2	TRBV4-3	TRBJ2-3	TGCGCCAGCAGCCAAGTCCGAGCGGGAGCGAGAGATACGCAGTATTTT	CASSQVRAGARDTQYF
-	-	TRBV20-1	TRBJ2-3	TGCAGTGCTAGAGATGCGATTTCGGACAAAGGAAGCACAGATACGCAGTATTTT	CSARDAISDKGSTDTQYF
few	-	TRBV18	TRBJ2-7	TGTGCCAGCTCACCACGAGGGGGGCTCTACGAGCAGTACTTC	CASSPRGGLYEQYF
few	TRBD2	TRBV12-3/TRBV12-4	TRBJ2-3	TGTGCCAGCAGTTTAGTATTAGCGGGAGGGCGCGATACGCAGTATTTT	CASSLVLAGGRDTQYF
few	-	TRBV11-2	TRBJ2-3	TGTGCCAGCGGAGAGGAGGGCCAAAGATCCCTAGCTGACACAGATACGCAGTATTTT	CASGEEGQRSLADTDTQYF
few	-	TRBV7-3	TRBJ2-7	TGTGCCAGCAGCCGTAGTTCTAGCCTCTTCCGCTACGAGCAGTACTTC	CASSRSSSLFRYEQYF
few	TRBD2	TRBV20-1	TRBJ2-1	TGCAGTGCTAGAGACCCTGCGGACACCCTAGCGGGGTTCTACAATGAGCAGTTCTTC	CSARDPADTLAGFYNEQFF
many	TRBD2	TRBV24-1	TRBJ2-1	TGTGCCACCAGCCGGACTAGCGATGAGCAGTTCTTC	CATSRTSDEQFF
many	-	TRBV20-1	TRBJ2-3	TGCAGTGCTATTGGACTAAGTGGTTTGGATACGCAGTATTTT	CSAIGLSGLDTQYF
many	-	TRBV20-1	TRBJ2-2	TGCAGTGCCAAGGGACTGAATAACACCGGGGAGCTGTTTTTT	CSAKGLNNTGELFF
-	TRBD1	TRBV7-9	TRBJ1-1	TGTGCCAGCAGCTTAGTCCCTGACAGGGTAGTCACTGAAGCTTTCTTT	CASSLVPDRVVTEAFF
many	-	TRBV29-1	TRBJ2-2	TGCAGCGTACGGACAGATCTCACCGGGGAGCTGTTTTTT	CSVRTDLTGELFF
-	TRBD1	TRBV20-1	TRBJ2-4	TGCAGTCCTAGAGGCTACAGGGGTCCAGCCAAAAACATTCAGTACTTC	CSPRGYRGPAKNIQYF
many	-	TRBV20-1	TRBJ1-2	TGCAGTGCTAGCCGTCCACCCGTCGGGGGCTACACCTTC	CSASRPPVGGYTF
many	TRBD2	TRBV20-1	TRBJ2-7	TGCAGTGCTAGAGATCTAGCGGGCACCTACGAGCAGTACTTC	CSARDLAGTYEQYF
few	TRBD1	TRBV5-1	TRBJ1-5	TGCGCCAGCAGTCAAGGGACAGGGCATCAGCCCCAGCATTTT	CASSQGTGHQPQHF
few	-	TRBV7-9	TRBJ2-1	TGTGCCAGCAGCTTAGTCGGCCGGAAAGGCGATGAGCAGTTCTTC	CASSLVGRKGDEQFF
-	-	TRBV7-2	TRBJ1-5	TGTGCCAGCAGCTTAGTCACGGGGGTCAATCAGCCCCAGCATTTT	CASSLVTGVNQPQHF
-	-	TRBV29-1	TRBJ2-7	TGCAGCGCTTGGGACGAACTAACCTACGAGCAGTACTTC	CSAWDELTYEQYF
few	-	TRBV20-1	TRBJ2-7	TGCAGTGTCAATTCCAAGCGCCAGGTGAACTACGAGCAGTACTTC	CSVNSKRQVNYEQYF
few	TRBD1	TRBV10-2	TRBJ2-7	TGCGCCAGCGTAGGGACAGGGGACGAGCAGTACTTC	CASVGTGDEQYF
-	TRBD2	TRBV7-8	TRBJ2-1	TGTGCCAGCAGCAAATACCTAGCGGGAACCTACAATGAGCAGTTCTTC	CASSKYLAGTYNEQFF